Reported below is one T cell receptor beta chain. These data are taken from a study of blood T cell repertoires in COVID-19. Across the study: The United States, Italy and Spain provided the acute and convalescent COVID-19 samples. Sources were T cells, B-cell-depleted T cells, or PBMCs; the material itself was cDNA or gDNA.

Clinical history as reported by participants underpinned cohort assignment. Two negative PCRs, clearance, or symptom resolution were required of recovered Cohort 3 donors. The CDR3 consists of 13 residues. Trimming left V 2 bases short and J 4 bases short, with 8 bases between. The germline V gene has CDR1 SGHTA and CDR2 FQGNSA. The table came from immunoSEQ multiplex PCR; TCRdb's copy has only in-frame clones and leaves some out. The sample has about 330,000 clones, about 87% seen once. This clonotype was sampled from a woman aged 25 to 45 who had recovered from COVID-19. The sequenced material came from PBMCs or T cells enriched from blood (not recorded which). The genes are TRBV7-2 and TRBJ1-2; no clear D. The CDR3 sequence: CASSLWGVYGYTF. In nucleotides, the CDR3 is TGTGCCAGCAGCTTATGGGGAGTCTATGGCTACACCTTC.